This record concerns one T cell receptor beta chain sequence. There are many counts of this clonotype. Its antigen remains unidentified. No much larger clone is present one base from it, and per-base qualities are unavailable. The CDR3 covers 15 residues, taking in both the cysteine and the phenylalanine. Left in the record is the CDR3 DNA by itself, 45 bases read in frame from the first base. From the germline V gene, CDR1 is SGDLS and CDR2 is YYNGEE. V was cut back by 0 bases and J by 0 bases, leaving a gap of 9 bases between them. Every donor in the study was a healthy Caucasian. The twin cohort comprised three pairs of female monozygotic twins, all aged roughly 18 to 30 years. Peripheral blood mononuclear cells were the source from which RNA for the TCR libraries was isolated. The library was obtained by 5' RACE. Instrument used: Illumina HiSeq 2000. A universal primer binding site was introduced by template switching, and a unique molecular identifier was present in the final cDNA, enabling accurate counting of TCR cDNA molecules. Specific primers in the conserved constant-segment region were used to synthesize first-strand cDNA for TCR alpha and beta chains. Each cDNA library was double barcoded, with a SMART-Mk sample barcode plus Illumina barcodes, to control for contamination. TruSeq adapter sequences and Illumina sample barcodes were added in two successive PCR steps. TCR alpha and beta cDNA libraries were sequenced on the Illumina HiSeq platform with custom primers. The authors' analysis ran thus. MiGEC processed the raw reads to extract unique molecular identifiers, while MiXCR was used to determine the CDR3 positions. Recombination models were inferred per individual with the repgenHMM and IGoR tools using an EM algorithm. Shared clonotypes were analyzed with the tcR package in R, and sharing was normalized by the product of cloneset sizes. To study raw recombination free of thymic and clonal selection effects, out-of-frame nonproductive sequences were analyzed. TCRdb took the public reads, trimmed them with fastp at Q25, ran MiXCR for clone calling and kept in-frame beta chains. Identical CDR3 protein sequences are pooled into one entry, listed with their most common genes and DNA. The V and J calls reflect TCRdb's pipeline rather than the authors' work. The sample records 550,000 to 800,000 distinct CDR3 sequences, under 8.5% of which are singletons. The ten largest clones add up to 1.6% of the sample.

The data stem from a study of identical twins (dated by TCRdb to 2016 to 2017). With regard to the full study: To test whether fetal clonotypes persist, the study used deep sequencing on TCR alpha and beta repertoires from monozygotic twins, unrelated adults of various ages, and cord blood. To rule out contamination, replicate twin experiments were performed at different times with different library preparation protocols.

Results and caveats for the whole study, not just this receptor: Conclusions relied on cross-sectional statistical analysis, since the same donors could not be followed over many years. Fewer insertions were carried by abundant cord blood beta clonotypes; a weaker similar trend was observed in young adult naive repertoires, while no such trend was observed in memory repertoires. Invariant T cells such as MAIT and iNKT could partly confound zero-insertion analyses, though diverse VJ usage argued against this for most clonotypes. Out-of-frame TCR alpha sequences shared between twins showed an excess of low generation-probability sequences compared with coincidental sharing between unrelated individuals. In monozygotic twins, out-of-frame TCR alpha sharing was systematically underestimated by recombination models, although the models agreed with sharing between unrelated individuals. Excess twin sharing in beta out-of-frame sequences was weaker because fewer shared sequences lowered the signal-to-noise ratio.

The same specimen was also included in a second study, on yellow fever vaccine responses in identical twins. The second paper states: The T cell response to vaccination in identical twins was reported by the authors to appear partly convergent and partly personalized. The study precisely tracked vaccine-responding T cell clones in identical twins.

Material: PBMCs. Rearrangement joined TRBV9 to TRBJ2-5, and TRBD2 may be the D gene, going by 6 matching bases. This sequence was found in a woman under 30 in good health. DNA sequence: TGTGCCAGCAGCGTAGCTTGGACTAACCAAGAGACCCAGTACTTC. This translates into CASSVAWTNQETQYF. Joined to the reference TRBV9 and TRBJ2-5 proteins, this CDR3 gives the full variable domain: DSGVTQTPKHLITATGQRVTLRCSPRSGDLSVYWYQQSLDQGLQFLIQYYNGEERAKGNILERFSAQQFPDLHSELNLSSLELGDSALYFCASSVAWTNQETQYFGPGTRLLVL.